This T cell receptor beta chain was identified in a study of sequential checkpoint blockade in melanoma. As for the study in general: First-line arms were nivolumab then ipilimumab, or the reverse, randomized 1:1. Maintenance nivolumab came after either treatment sequence.

Indicated treatment: randomized to nivolumab then ipilimumab (arm A) or the reverse (arm B). Patients had received no earlier DNA-damaging chemotherapy. From thawed PBMCs, live CD3+CD8+ cells negative for CD19 and CD56 were sorted. The CDR3 is 15 residues long. Germline CDR1 and CDR2: GTSNPN and SVGIG (reference sequence). V shed 8 bases and J shed 6 bases, with 25 bases lying between them. Generated by immunoSEQ multiplex PCR, the TCRdb table keeps only in-frame clones and is missing some. The table has around 9,700 clones, roughly 60% seen once; the top ten hold 15% to 20%. This receptor was identified in a human donor with melanoma. The rearrangement links TRBV30 to TRBJ1-2; possibly TRBD1 for D (5 bases). Sample: CD8+ T cells sorted from blood (inferred from file names), taken from a patient given nivolumab and ipilimumab in sequence. This CDR3 reads CALEPPVEGWDGYTF. Here the CDR3 DNA reads TGTGCCCTGGAGCCCCCTGTGGAGGGGTGGGATGGCTACACCTTC. The variable domain in full, with the rest retrieved from reference TRBV30 and TRBJ1-2, is SQTIHQWPATLVQPVGSPLSLECTVEGTSNPNLYWYRQAAGRGLQLLFYSVGIGQISSEVPQNLSASRPQDRQFILSSKKLLLSDSGFYLCALEPPVEGWDGYTFGSGTRLTVV.